Listed below are T cell receptor beta chains from one sample, sequenced in a study of T-cell reconstitution after alpha-beta-depleted transplantation in children. MiXCR, run by TCRdb on the PCR reads, gives a single entry per CDR3 protein. The sample holds 380,000 or so distinct CDR3 sequences, 13% seen once. The specimen was PBMCs, collected from the stem cell graft. Receptor source: a human donor who donated a stem cell graft to a child with Fanconi anemia. Both conserved end residues are trimmed from each CDR3. A D gene is named only where the DNA matches it firmly.

D: -
J: TRBJ2-6
V: TRBV7-2
length: 13
CDR3: ASSLLEAGANVLT

D: -
J: TRBJ2-1
V: TRBV20-1
length: 9
CDR3: SARPVPEQF

D: -
J: TRBJ2-2
V: TRBV11-2
length: 13
CDR3: ASSVSGGNTGELF

D: -
J: TRBJ2-1
V: TRBV2
length: 10
CDR3: ASRTDDNEQF

D: -
J: TRBJ2-1
V: TRBV9
length: 12
CDR3: ASSAEGSYNEQF

D: TRBD1
J: TRBJ2-3
V: TRBV5-1
length: 13
CDR3: ASSLKGQGADTQY

D: -
J: TRBJ1-2
V: TRBV20-1
length: 11
CDR3: SSKGEANYGYT

D: -
J: TRBJ2-2
V: TRBV24-1
length: 14
CDR3: ATSDHVAGNAGELF

D: -
J: TRBJ2-7
V: TRBV7-9
length: 12
CDR3: ASSLASRSYEQY

D: TRBD2
J: TRBJ2-7
V: TRBV4-3
length: 14
CDR3: ASSQQKTSGSYEQY

D: -
J: TRBJ1-5
V: TRBV2
length: 11
CDR3: ASSAYSNHPQH

D: TRBD1
J: TRBJ1-5
V: TRBV7-2
length: 14
CDR3: ASSPGDRGQGQPQH

D: TRBD2
J: TRBJ2-3
V: TRBV19
length: 13
CDR3: ASSDLAASTDTQY

D: -
J: TRBJ2-1
V: TRBV4-3
length: 14
CDR3: ASSQDPGSSYYEQF

D: -
J: TRBJ2-7
V: TRBV25-1
length: 10
CDR3: ATSLGHYEQY

D: -
J: TRBJ2-5
V: TRBV18
length: 13
CDR3: ASSPPSRDRETQY

D: -
J: TRBJ2-5
V: TRBV7-2
length: 12
CDR3: ASSRRDYQETQY

D: TRBD2
J: TRBJ2-7
V: TRBV7-2
length: 13
CDR3: ASSLARDYNNEQY

D: TRBD2
J: TRBJ2-2
V: TRBV12-3/TRBV12-4
length: 14
CDR3: ASSPPGSGSTGELF

D: -
J: TRBJ2-1
V: TRBV20-1
length: 11
CDR3: SAREPGGNEQF

D: -
J: TRBJ1-2
V: TRBV7-9
length: 10
CDR3: ASSLKGGGYT

D: -
J: TRBJ2-2
V: TRBV12-3/TRBV12-4
length: 12
CDR3: ASSVSVGVGELF

D: -
J: TRBJ2-5
V: TRBV5-6
length: 12
CDR3: ASSLVAGASFAN

D: -
J: TRBJ2-2
V: TRBV5-6
length: 10
CDR3: ASSLVNGELF

D: TRBD1
J: TRBJ1-4
V: TRBV7-9
length: 15
CDR3: ASSSAGGKPTNEKLF

D: -
J: TRBJ2-3
V: TRBV10-1
length: 14
CDR3: ASSESRGRHTDTQY

D: -
J: TRBJ2-1
V: TRBV4-3
length: 13
CDR3: ASSQDFGTYNEQF

D: -
J: TRBJ1-4
V: TRBV12-3/TRBV12-4
length: 13
CDR3: ASSQTGRTNEKLF

D: TRBD1
J: TRBJ2-5
V: TRBV12-3/TRBV12-4
length: 12
CDR3: ASTQTGERETQY

D: TRBD2
J: TRBJ2-3
V: TRBV6-2/TRBV6-3
length: 14
CDR3: ASSSPTLAGSYTQY